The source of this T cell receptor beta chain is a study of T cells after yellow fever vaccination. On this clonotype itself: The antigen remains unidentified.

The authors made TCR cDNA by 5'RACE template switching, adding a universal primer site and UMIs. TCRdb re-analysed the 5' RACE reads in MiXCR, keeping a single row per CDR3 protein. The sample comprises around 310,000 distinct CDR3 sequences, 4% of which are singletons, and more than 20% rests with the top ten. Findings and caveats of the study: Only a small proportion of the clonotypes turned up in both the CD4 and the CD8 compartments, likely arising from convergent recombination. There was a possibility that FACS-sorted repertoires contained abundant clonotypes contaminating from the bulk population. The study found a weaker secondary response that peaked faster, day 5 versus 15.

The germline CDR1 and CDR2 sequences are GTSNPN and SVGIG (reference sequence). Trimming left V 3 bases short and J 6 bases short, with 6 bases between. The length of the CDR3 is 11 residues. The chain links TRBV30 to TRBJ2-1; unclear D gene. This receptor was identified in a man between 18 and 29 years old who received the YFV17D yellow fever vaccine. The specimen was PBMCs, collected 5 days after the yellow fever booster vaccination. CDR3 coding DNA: TGTGCCTGGAGGAGAGGCAATGAGCAGTTCTTC. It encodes CAWRRGNEQFF.